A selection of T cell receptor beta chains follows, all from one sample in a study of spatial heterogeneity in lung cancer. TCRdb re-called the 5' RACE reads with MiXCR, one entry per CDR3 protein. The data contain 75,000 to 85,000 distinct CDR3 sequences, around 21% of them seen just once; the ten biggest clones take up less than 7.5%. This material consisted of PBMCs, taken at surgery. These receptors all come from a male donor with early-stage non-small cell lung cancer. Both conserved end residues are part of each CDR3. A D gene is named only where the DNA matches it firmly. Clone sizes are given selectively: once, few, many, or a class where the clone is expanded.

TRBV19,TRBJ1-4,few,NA,TGTGCCAGTAGGATGGGGGACCGTAATGAAAAACTGTTTTTT,CASRMGDRNEKLFF
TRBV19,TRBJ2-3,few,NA,TGTGCCAGTAGTACGGGCATCTCTAGCACAGATACGCAGTATTTT,CASSTGISSTDTQYF
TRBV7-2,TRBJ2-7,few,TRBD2,TGTGCCAGCGGTAGCGGGGTGGGACTTCGCGAGCAGTACTTC,CASGSGVGLREQYF
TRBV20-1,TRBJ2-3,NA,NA,TGCAGTGCAGGGGGCGGGGACGCAGATACGCAGTATTTT,CSAGGGDADTQYF
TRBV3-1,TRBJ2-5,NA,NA,TGTGCCAGCAGCCCTCGATACCCCGGGGCAGGGCAAGAGACCCAGTACTTC,CASSPRYPGAGQETQYF
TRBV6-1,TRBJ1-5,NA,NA,TGTGCCAGCAGTGAAGGCAGGACCAGAGGGAGTCAGCCCCAGCATTTT,CASSEGRTRGSQPQHF
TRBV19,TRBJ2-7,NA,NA,TGTGCCAGTAGTATCGAGAGCTCCTACGAGCAGTACTTC,CASSIESSYEQYF
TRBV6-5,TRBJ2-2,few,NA,TGTGCCAGCAGTCGGACGGGCACCGGGGAGCTGTTTTTT,CASSRTGTGELFF
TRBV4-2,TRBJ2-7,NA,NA,TGTGCCAGCAGCCAAGACCCTTCCAGCTCCTACGAGCAGTACTTC,CASSQDPSSSYEQYF
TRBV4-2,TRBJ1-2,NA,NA,TGTGCCAGCAGCCAATTCCAGGAACCGAGAGGCTACACCTTC,CASSQFQEPRGYTF
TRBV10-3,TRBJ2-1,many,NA,TGTGCCTCCCACCCCGAGGCAGACAATGAGCAGTTCTTC,CASHPEADNEQFF
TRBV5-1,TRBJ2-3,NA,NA,TGCGCCAGCAGCTACGGGGTGGAGGGGCAGTATTTT,CASSYGVEGQYF
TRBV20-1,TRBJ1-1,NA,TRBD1,TGCAGTGCGAGACTCCGGGACAGGGGCACTGAAGCTTTCTTT,CSARLRDRGTEAFF
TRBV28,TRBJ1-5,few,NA,TGTGCCAGCAGTTTACAGGTCGGGGATCAGCCCCAGCATTTT,CASSLQVGDQPQHF
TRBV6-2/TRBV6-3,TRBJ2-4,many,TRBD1,TGTGCCAGCAGTAAACCCCTCAGGGGGAGCATTCAGTACTTC,CASSKPLRGSIQYF
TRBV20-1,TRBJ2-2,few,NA,TGCAGTGCTAGAGATCGTGGTAACACCGGGGAGCTGTTTTTT,CSARDRGNTGELFF
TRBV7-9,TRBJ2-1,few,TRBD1,TGTGCCAGCCTAGACAGGGACAAGCAGTTCTTC,CASLDRDKQFF
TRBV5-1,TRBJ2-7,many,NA,TGCGCCAGCAGACCCCGCGGGAACTCCTACGAGCAGTACTTC,CASRPRGNSYEQYF
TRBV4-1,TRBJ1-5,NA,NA,TGCGCCAGCAGTGGGAGGGAGAACCAGCCCCAGCATTTT,CASSGRENQPQHF
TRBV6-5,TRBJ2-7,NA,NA,TGTGCCAGCAGTTACTCTATTGGGCAGTCCTACGAGCAGTACTTC,CASSYSIGQSYEQYF
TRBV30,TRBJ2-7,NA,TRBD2,TGTGCCTGGAGATTAGCGGGAGGGCCCTACGAGCAGTACTTC,CAWRLAGGPYEQYF
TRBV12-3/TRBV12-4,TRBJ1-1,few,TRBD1,TGTGCCAGCAGCCAGACAGGGGCGAGCACTGAAGCTTTCTTT,CASSQTGASTEAFF
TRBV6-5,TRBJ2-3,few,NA,TGTGCCAGCAGTTACTCCGAGTATGGCACAGATACGCAGTATTTT,CASSYSEYGTDTQYF
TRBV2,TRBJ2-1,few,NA,TGTGCCAGCAGCCCTCCAACCGTCGAATACAATGAGCAGTTCTTC,CASSPPTVEYNEQFF
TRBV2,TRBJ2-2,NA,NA,TGTGCCAGCGCTGACAGGATGCCCAACACCGGGGAGCTGTTTTTT,CASADRMPNTGELFF
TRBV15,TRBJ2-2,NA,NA,TGTGCCACCAGCAACCAGGGTTGGGGCGGGGAGCTGTTTTTT,CATSNQGWGGELFF
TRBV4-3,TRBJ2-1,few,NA,TGCGCCAGCAGCCAAGATAGGGGAAGCTCCTACAATGAGCAGTTCTTC,CASSQDRGSSYNEQFF
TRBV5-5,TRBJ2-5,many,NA,TGTGCCAGCAGCTTGTCCGGAGAGACCCAGTACTTC,CASSLSGETQYF
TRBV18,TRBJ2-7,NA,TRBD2,TGTGCCAGCTCACCAAAGACTAGCGGTGCCTACGAGCAGTACTTC,CASSPKTSGAYEQYF
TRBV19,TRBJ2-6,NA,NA,TGTGCCAGTACGTTAGGCTTGGGGTCTGGGGCCAACGTCCTGACTTTC,CASTLGLGSGANVLTF
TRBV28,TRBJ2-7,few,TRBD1,TGTGCCAGCAGTTTTGGACAGGGCCAGCACGAGCAGTACTTC,CASSFGQGQHEQYF
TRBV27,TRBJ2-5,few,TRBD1,TGTGCCAGCAGTTTCGGAGACAGGGTCATGACGGCCCAGTACTTC,CASSFGDRVMTAQYF
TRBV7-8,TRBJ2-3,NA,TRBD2,TGTGCCAGCAGCTTAGCGGGGGGGTCAGATACGCAGTATTTT,CASSLAGGSDTQYF
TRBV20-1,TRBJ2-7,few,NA,TGCAGTGCCGCCCGCAGGGTGGGAGGCGAGCAGTACTTC,CSAARRVGGEQYF
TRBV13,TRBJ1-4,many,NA,TGTGCCAGCAGCCGAAGGCCGGGAGAAAAACTGTTTTTT,CASSRRPGEKLFF
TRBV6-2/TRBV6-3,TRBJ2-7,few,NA,TGTGCCAGCATCGACGACTACGAGCAGTACTTC,CASIDDYEQYF
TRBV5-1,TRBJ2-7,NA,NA,TGCGTCAGCAGCTTTCTACAGAATGCCTACGAGCAGTACTTC,CVSSFLQNAYEQYF
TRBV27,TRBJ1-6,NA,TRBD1,TGTGCCAGCAGTTCCGGACAGGGTCCATTCAATTCACCCCTCCACTTT,CASSSGQGPFNSPLHF
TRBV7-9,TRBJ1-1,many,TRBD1,TGTGCCAGCAGCCACGAGGACAGGGAAGCTTTCTTT,CASSHEDREAFF
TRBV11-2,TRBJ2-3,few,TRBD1,TGTGCCAGCAGCTTAACAGGGGTAGGATTCACAGATACGCAGTATTTT,CASSLTGVGFTDTQYF
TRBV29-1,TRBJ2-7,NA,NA,TGCAGCGTCGCCCACCGGGGCTACGAGCAGTACTTC,CSVAHRGYEQYF
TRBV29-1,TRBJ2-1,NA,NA,TGCAGCGTTGAAGATCAAGCAGGGTATAACAATGAGCAGTTCTTC,CSVEDQAGYNNEQFF
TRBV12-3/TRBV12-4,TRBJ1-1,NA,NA,TGTGCCAGCCATTCTAAAGGAGGTTCTAGGGCTTTCTTT,CASHSKGGSRAFF
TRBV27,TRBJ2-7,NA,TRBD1,TGTGCCAGCAGTTTGTTGGGACAGGGAGGGTACGAGCAGTACTTC,CASSLLGQGGYEQYF
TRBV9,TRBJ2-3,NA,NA,TGTGCCAGCAGCTTCGGACCGCCCGGAGGGACAGATACGCAGTATTTT,CASSFGPPGGTDTQYF
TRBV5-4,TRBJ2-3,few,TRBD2,TGTGCCAGCAGCACCGGGACTAGCGGGGGAGATACGCAGTATTTT,CASSTGTSGGDTQYF